This T cell receptor beta chain was sequenced for a study of blood T cell repertoires in COVID-19. Overall study: Some COVID-19 samples were acute and others convalescent; all came from the United States, Italy and Spain. The analysed material was cDNA or gDNA that came from T cells, B-cell-depleted T cells, or PBMCs.

In the original analysis: Amplification of reference gene primers was used by the study to estimate nucleated cell counts. TCRdb's copy holds only in-frame clones and misses some; the assay was immunoSEQ multiplex PCR. V and J calls and clone size are those listed in that table; D and trimming were worked out from the DNA. The sample gives tens of thousands of clones, about 81% of which show up once; roughly 12% is in the top ten. Trimming took 0 bases from V and 9 from J, leaving 11 bases between them. CDR3 length: 13 amino acids. The germline V gene encodes CDR1 SEHNR and CDR2 FQNEAQ (reference sequence).

Sequences were obtained from peripheral blood. This TCR came from a human donor in a cohort sampled during active COVID-19. The chain joins TRBV7-9 to TRBJ1-1; weak D call: TRBD1 (6 bases). CDR3 DNA sequence: TGTGCCAGCAGCTTAGCGGGGGCGGACAAAGCTTTCTTT. Its translation: CASSLAGADKAFF.